These T cell receptor beta chains were read from a single sample in a study of T cell responses to AZD1222 COVID-19 vaccine. Here immunoSEQ multiplex PCR was the method, and the copy in TCRdb shows in-frame clones only, minus some. The sample lists over 140,000 clones; roughly 92% were seen once. This sample comprised peripheral blood, obtained on day 0 of AZD1222 vaccination. Receptors originate from an adult in good health. CDR3s include the opening cysteine and the closing phenylalanine or tryptophan. D genes are given only for firm matches. Clone size appears in some rows only: once, few, many, or a class for an expanded clone.

j_gene	v_gene	d_gene	abundance	CDR3nt	CDR3aa
TRBJ2-1	TRBV20-1	-	-	TGCAGTGCTAGTCAGGGGACCCACAATGAGCAGTTCTTC	CSASQGTHNEQFF
TRBJ1-2	TRBV7-2	TRBD1	-	TGTGCCAGCAGCTTAGATCGCAGGGGGGATGGCTACACCTTC	CASSLDRRGDGYTF
TRBJ2-5	TRBV6-5	TRBD2	-	TGTGCCAGCACGCAGCGGGGGGGGCAAGAGACCCAGTACTTC	CASTQRGGQETQYF
TRBJ2-5	TRBV2	TRBD1	-	TGTGCCAGCAGTAGGGACAGAGAAGAGACCCAGTACTTC	CASSRDREETQYF
TRBJ2-2	TRBV19	TRBD1	-	TGTGCCAGTAGTATGATACAGGGGGCCGGGGAGCTGTTTTTT	CASSMIQGAGELFF
TRBJ2-1	TRBV2	-	-	TGTGCCAGCAGTGAAGGCGTTGGGGGGTCCTACAATGAGCAGTTCTTC	CASSEGVGGSYNEQFF
TRBJ1-2	TRBV7-9	-	once	TGTGCCAGCAGCTCCCAGGGAGGGGGAAACTATGGCTACACCTTC	CASSSQGGGNYGYTF
TRBJ1-4	TRBV4-1	-	-	TGCGCCAGCAGCCAAGAGGGCGGGTTGAGTAATGAAAAACTGTTTTTT	CASSQEGGLSNEKLFF
TRBJ1-1	TRBV11-1	-	-	TGTGCCAGCAGCTTTTCGGGCACTGAAGCTTTCTTT	CASSFSGTEAFF
TRBJ2-1	TRBV29-1	-	-	TGCAGCGTTACCCTTTATTACAATGAGCAGTTCTTC	CSVTLYYNEQFF
TRBJ2-1	TRBV9	-	-	TGTGCCAGCAGCGTAGGGGGGGACCACAATGAGCAGTTCTTC	CASSVGGDHNEQFF
TRBJ1-3	TRBV3-1/TRBV3-2	-	-	TGTGCCAGCAGCCAAGTGGGGGGCTCTGGAAACACCATATATTTT	CASSQVGGSGNTIYF
TRBJ2-5	TRBV18	-	-	TGTGCCAGCTCACCATGGCGCCAAGGAGAGGAGACCCAGTACTTC	CASSPWRQGEETQYF
TRBJ2-5	TRBV7-2	-	-	TGTGCCAGTATTGACTGGGCAGGGCGGATGGGGACCCAGTACTTC	CASIDWAGRMGTQYF
TRBJ1-3	TRBV5-1	TRBD1	once	TGCGCCAGCAGCTTGGGGACAGGGTATGGCTCTGGAAACACCATATATTTT	CASSLGTGYGSGNTIYF
TRBJ1-1	TRBV10-3	-	-	TGTGCCATCAGTGAGTCCGGAGTGGAAACCATGAACACTGAAGCTTTCTTT	CAISESGVETMNTEAFF
TRBJ2-5	TRBV7-2	TRBD2	-	TGTGCCAGCGGACTAGCGGGAGTAGAGACCCAGTACTTC	CASGLAGVETQYF
TRBJ1-2	TRBV9	-	-	TGTGCCAGCAGCGTATCTGGGAATGGCTACACCTTC	CASSVSGNGYTF
TRBJ2-3	TRBV6-2/TRBV6-3	-	-	TGTGCCAGCAGTAAGGGACGGACCTTCGGCACAGATACGCAGTATTTT	CASSKGRTFGTDTQYF
TRBJ2-2	TRBV7-9	TRBD2	-	TGTGCCAGCAGGTACCTAGCGGGAGGTACCGGGGAGCTGTTTTTT	CASRYLAGGTGELFF
TRBJ2-5	TRBV25-1	TRBD2	few	TGTGCCAGCAGTGAATCGGAGTTTTTAGCGGGGGCGGGGGAGACCCAGTACTTC	CASSESEFLAGAGETQYF
TRBJ2-5	TRBV7-9	-	-	TGTGCCAGCAGCTTAGCCGGAGAGACCCAGTACTTC	CASSLAGETQYF
TRBJ1-4	TRBV29-1	-	-	TGCAGCGTTGAAGATGACACAACCGGGACAACTAATGAAAAACTGTTTTTT	CSVEDDTTGTTNEKLFF
TRBJ2-3	TRBV5-5	TRBD2	-	TGTGCCAGCAGCTTTACTAGCGGGAGCCCAGATACGCAGTATTTT	CASSFTSGSPDTQYF
TRBJ2-3	TRBV2	-	-	TGTGCCAGCAGTGAGGGGAGCGTCAGAGATACGCAGTATTTT	CASSEGSVRDTQYF
TRBJ1-3	TRBV25-1	-	-	TGTGCCAGCAGTGATGTGAGGCCGGAGTCTGGAAACACCATATATTTT	CASSDVRPESGNTIYF
TRBJ2-1	TRBV19	TRBD2	-	TGTGCCAGTAGACCGGGACTACTCTCCTACAATGAGCAGTTCTTC	CASRPGLLSYNEQFF
TRBJ2-2	TRBV7-9	-	-	TGTGCCAGCCCGCCGCCCGGACATAACACCGGGGAGCTGTTTTTT	CASPPPGHNTGELFF
TRBJ2-5	TRBV7-2	-	-	TGTGCCAGCAGCTTACAAACGGAGACCCAGTACTTC	CASSLQTETQYF
TRBJ1-6	TRBV28	-	-	TGTGCCAGCAGTTTTTCCCTCGGGGAGGACTCACCCCTCCACTTT	CASSFSLGEDSPLHF
TRBJ1-1	TRBV7-2	-	-	TGTGCCAGCAGCCCCCGTTGGACTGAAGCTTTCTTT	CASSPRWTEAFF
TRBJ2-1	TRBV6-6	-	-	TGTGCCAGCAGTTACCCCGAGGTCGATGAGCAGTTCTTC	CASSYPEVDEQFF
TRBJ2-7	TRBV29-1	TRBD1	once	TGCAGCGTTGAAGGCCGAGCGGCAGGGGGTCATGCTTACGAGCAGTACTTC	CSVEGRAAGGHAYEQYF
TRBJ2-3	TRBV11-2	-	-	TGTGCCAGCAGCTCCAGCGGTCCACCGGCAGATACGCAGTATTTT	CASSSSGPPADTQYF
TRBJ2-1	TRBV5-1	TRBD2	-	TGCGCCAGCAGCTCCGAGACTAGCGGATACAATGAGCAGTTCTTC	CASSSETSGYNEQFF
TRBJ2-5	TRBV27	TRBD1	-	TGTGCCAGCAGTTTATCGCAGGGACAGGGGACCCAGTACTTC	CASSLSQGQGTQYF
TRBJ2-7	TRBV28	TRBD2	-	TGTGCCAGTACTAGCGGGAGCTACGAGCAGTACTTC	CASTSGSYEQYF
TRBJ2-1	TRBV7-2	-	-	TGTGCCAGCAGCTTAGAGCGGTTTGCGTACAATGAGCAGTTCTTC	CASSLERFAYNEQFF
TRBJ2-1	TRBV5-3	TRBD2	-	TGTGCCAGAACCGGGGGGGCCCCCTACAATGAGCAGTTCTTC	CARTGGAPYNEQFF
TRBJ2-7	TRBV6-5	-	-	TGTGCCAGCAGTTACGGCCGAAGGGGGGGGACCTACGAGCAGTACTTC	CASSYGRRGGTYEQYF
TRBJ1-4	TRBV5-4	-	-	TGTGCCAGCAGCTTGGAGGGCTTAAATGAAAAACTGTTTTTT	CASSLEGLNEKLFF
TRBJ1-5	TRBV21-1	-	-	TGTGCCAGCAGCAAAGAGGCGACAATGGCCCAGCCCCAGCATTTT	CASSKEATMAQPQHF
TRBJ2-7	TRBV12-3/TRBV12-4	TRBD1	-	TGTGCCAGCAAGGACAGGAGCTCCTACGAGCAGTACTTC	CASKDRSSYEQYF
TRBJ2-7	TRBV9	-	-	TGTGCCAGCAGCGTAGCCAGCGAGGGGGAGCAGTACTTC	CASSVASEGEQYF
TRBJ2-3	TRBV5-5	TRBD2	-	TGTGCCAGCACTCCCGGGACTAGCGGGAGCACAGATACGCAGTATTTT	CASTPGTSGSTDTQYF
TRBJ2-1	TRBV28	-	-	TGTGCCAGCAGTCCAAGCGGCCTGGGGGGTGAGCAGTTCTTC	CASSPSGLGGEQFF
TRBJ1-1	TRBV24-1	TRBD1	once	TGTGCCACCAGTGATCCTGGACAGGGCACTGAAGCTTTCTTT	CATSDPGQGTEAFF
TRBJ2-1	TRBV2	-	-	TGTGCCAGCAGTCTTATGAATGAGCAGTTCTTC	CASSLMNEQFF
TRBJ1-4	TRBV7-2	-	-	TGTGCCAGCAGCCCCGGGACCTCCGAGGCGGGAAAACTGTTTTTT	CASSPGTSEAGKLFF
TRBJ2-1	TRBV19	TRBD2	-	TGTGCCAGTAGTATCCAGCGGGATATCAATGAGCAGTTCTTC	CASSIQRDINEQFF
TRBJ1-4	TRBV6-1	-	-	TGTGCCAGCAGTGAAGTTTGGGCCAGGGAGCATTCCGATGAAAAACTGTTTTTT	CASSEVWAREHSDEKLFF
TRBJ2-7	TRBV27	TRBD2	-	TGTGCCAGCAGTTTAGCGGGAGGGCTCGAGCAGTACTTC	CASSLAGGLEQYF
TRBJ1-4	TRBV9	-	few	TGTGCCAGCAGCGTAGATGGTCGGGGGAAGAAACTGTTTTTT	CASSVDGRGKKLFF
TRBJ1-2	TRBV9	-	-	TGTGCCAGCAGCGTAGACCCTACACAGGGTCCCTATGGCTACACCTTC	CASSVDPTQGPYGYTF
TRBJ2-1	TRBV2	TRBD2	-	TGTGCCAGCAGTCCCGGGACTAGCGGGACCAATGAGCAGTTCTTC	CASSPGTSGTNEQFF